What follows are 30 T cell receptor beta chains derived from one specimen sequenced in a study of shared clonotypes between healthy human individuals (dated by TCRdb to about 2020). Library generation was performed with the immunoSEQ multiplex PCR assay. The clones in this table, taken by TCRdb from immuneACCESS, are in-frame only. Not every clone is retained; where verified, under half of the shortfall comes from an unresolved V gene, and the cause of the rest is unknown. The sample yields about 470,000 clones; 75% to 85% were counted once. The ten biggest clones cover approximately 13% of the sample. Material: PBMCs. The receptors were gathered from a woman aged 40 to 50 in good health. Some clones in this sample may be carry-over from other donors' samples.

V and J are TRBV10-3 and TRBJ2-7; 9 nucleotides match TRBD1. The V gene's germline CDR1 is ENHRY and CDR2 SYGVKD. The junction had 10 bases not matched to a gene; V was cut back by 9 bases and J by 7 bases. The CDR3 extends over 13 amino acids. The CDR3 reads CAIRTGQGREQYF. Written as DNA, the CDR3 is TGTGCCATACGAACGGGACAGGGTCGGGAGCAGTACTTC.

This clone came up a few times. The rearrangement uses TRBV4-2 and TRBJ1-2; 7 bases are a match to TRBD1. The ends lost 0 bases at V and 8 bases at J; junction bases unmatched: 6. CDR1 and CDR2 from the germline V gene are LGHNA and YNFKEQ. This CDR3 contains 14 residues. Here the CDR3 reads CASSQDRDRGGYTF. For the CDR3, the DNA is TGTGCCAGCAGCCAAGACCGGGACAGAGGAGGCTACACCTTC.

This clone was observed a handful of times. The rearrangement links TRBV25-1 to TRBJ1-5, with 9 bases identical to TRBD1. Trimming took 5 bases from V and 5 from J; bases not matched to a gene: 4. Germline V lookup: CDR1 MGHDK, CDR2 SYGVNS. The CDR3 sequence is 14 residues long. DNA for the CDR3: TGTGCCAGCAGTCGGGACAGGGCGGATCAGCCCCAGCATTTT. Protein product: CASSRDRADQPQHF.

V usage is TRBV6-1 and J usage is TRBJ1-5; 7 nucleotides align to TRBD1. V shed 0 bases, J shed 3 bases, and the junction held 8 bases outside the gene matches. Germline V CDR1 and CDR2: MNHNS, SASEGT. The CDR3 contains 17 residues. The CDR3 nucleotides read TGTGCCAGCAGTGAAGCAGTTAGGACAGGAATCAATCAGCCCCAGCATTTT. This sequence encodes CASSEAVRTGINQPQHF.

The chain joins TRBV28 to TRBJ2-6, with D unresolved. With 2 bases removed from V and 0 bases from J, the gap between germline ends came to 2 bases. The CDR3 has 14 amino acids. Germline V gene data show CDR1 as MDHEN and CDR2 as SYDVKM. In nucleotides, the CDR3 is TGTGCCAGCAGTTTAGTCTCTGGGGCCAACGTCCTGACTTTC. Residues: CASSLVSGANVLTF.

The chain is built from TRBV28 and TRBJ1-5, with a possible D match to TRBD1 (6 bases). The CDR3 sequence is 15 residues long. Per the germline V gene, CDR1 is MDHEN and CDR2 is SYDVKM. The ends were cut back, 6 bases at V and 1 base at J, with 13 bases in the middle. CDR3 in amino acids: CASSPPQGSNQPQHF. CDR3 sequence (DNA): TGTGCCAGCAGCCCCCCACAGGGAAGCAATCAGCCCCAGCATTTT.

In its sample, this clone was seen a few times. The chain combines TRBV27 with TRBJ2-5, with 12 nucleotides matching TRBD1. This CDR3 contains 15 residues. In germline, CDR1 is MNHEY, CDR2 SMNVEV (reference sequence). With 8 bases clipped from V and 5 bases from J, the junction kept 9 bases outside the gene matches. This chain's CDR3 is CASRPGTGGWETQYF. CDR3 DNA sequence: TGTGCCAGCCGTCCCGGGACAGGGGGCTGGGAGACCCAGTACTTC.

This chain joins TRBV6-1 and TRBJ2-1; D is unresolved. This CDR3 region has 11 residues. With 9 bases removed from V and 6 bases from J, the gap between germline ends came to 9 bases. Looked up from germline, CDR1 is MNHNS and CDR2 is SASEGT. In nucleotides, the CDR3 is TGTGCCAGTGAACGTATCAATGAGCAGTTCTTC. This gives the protein CASERINEQFF.

This clone has a handful of counts. The rearrangement uses TRBV18 and TRBJ1-2; no definite D call. The V gene's germline CDR1 is KGHSH and CDR2 LQKENI. Deletions cut 2 bases from V and 10 bases from J, with 11 bases between. This CDR3 comprises 12 residues. The CDR3 DNA is TGTGCCAGCTCACCAGAGGCCCTGCTCTACACCTTC. Its protein is CASSPEALLYTF.

The chain links TRBV4-1 to TRBJ2-7; 13 nucleotides match TRBD2. The CDR3 has 15 residues. Trimming cost V 0 bases and J 5 bases; bases outside gene matches: 1. Germline values: CDR1 MGHRA, CDR2 YSYEKL. The CDR3 spells CASSQEGTSGNEQYF. The CDR3 DNA is TGCGCCAGCAGCCAAGAAGGGACTAGCGGGAACGAGCAGTACTTC.

V gene TRBV30 combines with J gene TRBJ2-5; D is perhaps TRBD1 (5 bases). Trimming shortened V by 4 bases and J by 3 bases, and 9 bases separated the two germline ends. The CDR3 loop spans 12 amino acids. Germline values: CDR1 GTSNPN, CDR2 SVGIG (reference sequence). The CDR3 nucleotides are TGTGCCTGGAATGGGGCCAAAGAGACCCAGTACTTC. It translates to CAWNGAKETQYF.

This clone was detected ten times or more. This chain links TRBV10-3 with TRBJ2-5; D gene ambiguous. The germline CDR1 and CDR2 sequences are ENHRY and SYGVKD. The CDR3 has 13 residues. Trimming pared 8 bases from V and 0 bases from J, leaving 10 bases between. In DNA, the CDR3 is TGTGCCATCCTAGAAGGCAACCAAGAGACCCAGTACTTC. Translation gives CAILEGNQETQYF.

On this clone: The sample carries other DNA sequences with the same CDR3. The chain is built from TRBV29-1 and TRBJ1-5, with 7 bases matching TRBD1. J was trimmed by 7 bases and V by 4 bases; bases with no gene match: 10. The CDR3 spans 14 residues. Germline CDR1 reads SQVTM; CDR2 reads ANQGSEA. CDR3 in amino acids: CSVATGQRNQPQHF. The CDR3 region has the DNA TGCAGCGTTGCAACGGGACAGAGGAACCAGCCCCAGCATTTT.

CDR3 amino acids: CASSPRTGGNEQFF. CDR3 nucleotide sequence: TGTGCCAGCAGCCCCCGGACAGGGGGGAATGAGCAGTTCTTC. The chain has TRBV5-4 and TRBJ2-1; 10 nucleotides line up with TRBD1. Germline CDR1 SGHNT, CDR2 YYREEE (reference sequence). The length of the CDR3 is 14 residues. The V segment lost 4 bases and the J segment 7 bases; nucleotides outside the gene matches: 5. Drawing the rest from reference TRBV5-4 and TRBJ2-1, the complete variable domain is ETGVTQSPTHLIKTRGQQVTLRCSSQSGHNTVSWYQQALGQGPQFIFQYYREEENGRGNFPPRFSGLQFPNYSSELNVNALELDDSALYLCASSPRTGGNEQFFGPGTRLTVL.

Points on this clone: A far larger clone lies a single base away; this is likely a read error. The chain uses TRBV30 and TRBJ1-2; D perhaps matches TRBD1 (6 bases). Germline V gene data show CDR1 as GTSNPN and CDR2 as SVGIG (reference sequence). The CDR3 consists of 17 residues. The V end was cut by 4 bases, the J end by 4 bases, with 25 bases between. CDR3 protein: CAWISPGTRGQGYGYTF. The CDR3 DNA reads TGTGCCTGGATCTCTCCGGGGACCAGGGGTCAGGGCTATGGCTACACCTTC.

The gene calls are TRBV15 and TRBJ2-3; 8 bases match TRBD2. With 0 bases clipped from V and 1 base from J, the junction kept 3 bases outside the gene matches. The CDR3 covers 16 residues. Germline V gene data show CDR1 as LNHNV and CDR2 as YYDKDF (reference sequence). The CDR3 loop is CATSRDSGDRTDTQYF. CDR3 coding DNA: TGTGCCACCAGCAGAGATAGCGGGGATCGCACAGATACGCAGTATTTT.

As concerns this clone: A read error is likely here: a far larger clone is one base away. The chain employs TRBV10-2 and TRBJ1-3; D gene unclear. The CDR3 covers 17 residues. Trimming left V 6 bases short and J 0 bases short, with 18 bases between. In germline, CDR1 is WSHSY, CDR2 SAAADI. CDR3 amino acids: CASSPAAQRNSGNTIYF. The CDR3 DNA sequence: TGCGCCAGCAGCCCCGCCGCCCAGAGAAACTCTGGAAACACCATATATTTT.

The rearrangement joins TRBV7-9 to TRBJ2-7; 8 positions agree with TRBD2. The CDR3 consists of 12 residues. The V gene's germline CDR1 is SEHNR and CDR2 FQNEAQ (reference sequence). The trim removed 6 bases at V and 4 bases at J, leaving 2 bases unmatched. CDR3 loop: CASSSGTYEQYF. In DNA, the CDR3 is TGTGCCAGCAGTAGCGGGACTTACGAGCAGTACTTC.

Comments on this clone: Additional DNA sequences in this sample encode the identical CDR3. This sequence joins TRBV6-4 and TRBJ2-6; 8 bases map to TRBD2. The ends lost 6 bases at V and 2 bases at J; junction bases unmatched: 3. Per germline, CDR1 MRHNA and CDR2 SNTAGT. This CDR3 contains 15 residues. Written as DNA, the CDR3 is TGTGCCAGCAGCCCGGGGGGGGCTGGGGCCAACGTCCTGACTTTC. Translation gives CASSPGGAGANVLTF.

There are a few counts of this clone. This chain links TRBV6-5 with TRBJ1-2; D remains ambiguous. This CDR3 comprises 13 residues. Trimming took off 8 bases at V and 7 bases at J, with 17 bases between the two ends. CDR1 is MNHEY, CDR2 SVGAGI, per germline. CDR3 in amino acids: CASSTGGFGGYTF. Written as DNA, the CDR3 is TGTGCCAGCTCCACGGGAGGGTTTGGTGGCTACACCTTC.

The chain combines TRBV10-3 with TRBJ2-7; TRBD2 is a possible D gene (6 bases). The CDR3 runs 13 residues. Trimming pared 0 bases from V and 6 bases from J, leaving 9 bases between. The germline V gene has CDR1 ENHRY and CDR2 SYGVKD. The CDR3 sequence is CAISESGDSEQYF. The CDR3 region has the DNA TGTGCCATCAGTGAGTCGGGGGACTCCGAGCAGTACTTC.

The V gene is TRBV7-2, the J gene TRBJ2-5; 9 bases line up with TRBD2. Germline CDR1 reads SGHTA; CDR2 reads FQGNSA. The length of the CDR3 is 17 residues. The V gene end was trimmed by 4 bases and the J gene end by 5 bases; junction bases not matched to a gene: 14. As DNA, the CDR3 is TGTGCCAGCAGCTGGGGGGTGGCTAGCGGGAAGTGGGAGACCCAGTACTTC. Its translation: CASSWGVASGKWETQYF.

The chain joins TRBV30 to TRBJ2-5; tentative D call: TRBD2 (5 bases). The germline V gene has CDR1 GTSNPN and CDR2 SVGIG (reference sequence). The CDR3 runs to 13 residues. Trimming stripped 0 bases from V and 11 bases from J, with 16 bases between. The CDR3 sequence is CAWSVSPPGEQYF. The CDR3 DNA reads TGTGCCTGGAGTGTATCTCCCCCTGGGGAGCAGTACTTC.

This chain uses TRBV9 with TRBJ1-1; a possible D gene is TRBD1 (5 bases). With 4 bases removed from V and 5 bases from J, the gap between germline ends came to 9 bases. The germline gives CDR1 SGDLS, CDR2 YYNGEE. The CDR3 runs 12 residues. The CDR3 loop is CASSRDSTEAFF. In DNA, the CDR3 is TGTGCCAGCAGCCGGGACTCAACTGAAGCTTTCTTT.

The chain employs TRBV27 and TRBJ2-5, with TRBD2 identical over 12 bases. The CDR3 runs 17 residues. The germline gives CDR1 MNHEY, CDR2 SMNVEV (reference sequence). Trimming removed 2 bases from V and 4 bases from J; junction bases left unmatched: 8. The CDR3 sequence is CASSLPPSGREGETQYF. The CDR3 DNA is TGTGCCAGCAGTTTACCCCCTAGCGGGAGGGAGGGAGAGACCCAGTACTTC.

This chain links TRBV7-9 with TRBJ2-5, with D maybe TRBD1 (6 bases). V was shortened by 1 base and J by 5 bases, with 14 bases between the two germline ends. Germline CDR1 reads SEHNR; CDR2 reads FQNEAQ (reference sequence). This CDR3 is built from 15 residues. The CDR3 DNA follows: TGTGCCAGCAGCTTAGGTTATGGGGGCTTGGAGACCCAGTACTTC. This translates into CASSLGYGGLETQYF.

V gene TRBV4-1 combines with J gene TRBJ1-4; D uncertain. Germline V CDR1 and CDR2: MGHRA, YSYEKL. The CDR3 contains 19 residues. Trimming pared 0 bases from V and 2 bases from J, leaving 19 bases between. The CDR3 loop reads CASSQDPPGLLVTNEKLFF. In nucleotides, the CDR3 is TGCGCCAGCAGCCAAGATCCCCCCGGGTTGCTAGTGACTAATGAAAAACTGTTTTTT.

The V gene is TRBV19, the J gene TRBJ2-6; D remains ambiguous. CDR1 is LNHDA, CDR2 SQIVND, per germline (reference sequence). The CDR3 runs to 15 residues. V lost 6 bases and J 0 bases, leaving 9 bases between the germline ends. CDR3 residues: CASSRDYSGANVLTF. DNA for the CDR3: TGTGCCAGTAGCCGAGATTACTCTGGGGCCAACGTCCTGACTTTC.

This chain joins TRBV28 and TRBJ2-3; a possible D gene is TRBD1 (6 bases). V lost 10 bases to trimming and J lost 3 bases, with 14 bases between them. The CDR3 contains 13 residues. Per germline, CDR1 MDHEN and CDR2 SYDVKM. CDR3 coding DNA: TGTGCCACCCTAGGGGGTTGGACAGATACGCAGTATTTT. Its protein product is CATLGGWTDTQYF.

J is TRBJ2-2 and V is TRBV7-2, with a possible D match to TRBD2 (5 bases). CDR1 is SGHTA, CDR2 FQGNSA, per germline. The CDR3 spans 17 residues. Trimming removed 4 bases at V and 4 bases at J, with 19 bases between. The CDR3 sequence is CASSSQVSLAVTGELFF. Written as DNA, the CDR3 is TGTGCCAGCAGCTCCCAGGTCAGTCTAGCTGTCACCGGGGAGCTGTTTTTT.